Each of the 24 T cell receptor beta chains below was sequenced from the same sample in a study of cytomegalovirus exposure and HLA in healthy donors (dated 2017 in TCRdb). The method was the immunoSEQ multiplex PCR assay. A mixture of 60 forward primers for TCR Vbeta segments and 13 reverse primers for TCR Jbeta segments was used in the multiplex PCR. The table was pulled from immuneACCESS by TCRdb, which kept in-frame rearrangements only. Such tables lose some clones; where checked, under half of the loss comes from unresolved V genes, and the rest has no known cause. This sample holds under 200,000 clones; 82% were observed only once. The ten largest clones add up to less than 1.6% of the sample. The sequencing input was PBMCs. The receptors originated from a girl aged 5-17 years in good health and CMV-seropositive.

This chain uses TRBV6-5 with TRBJ1-5, with D maybe TRBD1 (5 bases). The CDR3 extends over 15 amino acids. Germline lookup yields CDR1 MNHEY and CDR2 SVGAGI. Trimming took off 6 bases at V and 0 bases at J, with 12 bases between the two ends. This chain's CDR3 is CASRETVYSNQPQHF. In DNA form, the CDR3 reads TGTGCCAGCAGGGAGACAGTTTATAGCAATCAGCCCCAGCATTTT.

This clone was seen only a few times. The chain carries TRBV5-1 and TRBJ1-2; D is possibly TRBD1 (6 bases). Germline CDR1 SGHRS, CDR2 YFSETQ. The V end was cut by 0 bases, the J end by 3 bases, with 9 bases between. CDR3 size: 14 residues. CDR3 sequence reads: CASSLAPGDYGYTF. The DNA for the CDR3 is TGCGCCAGCAGCTTGGCCCCAGGGGACTATGGCTACACCTTC. The whole variable domain, filled in from reference TRBV5-1 and TRBJ1-2, reads KAGVTQTPRYLIKTRGQQVTLSCSPISGHRSVSWYQQTPGQGLQFLFEYFSETQRNKGNFPGRFSGRQFSNSRSEMNVSTLELGDSALYLCASSLAPGDYGYTFGSGTRLTVV.

This clone was seen only a few times. The rearrangement links TRBV6-4 to TRBJ2-3; 13 bases map to TRBD2. The CDR3 has 16 amino acids. Germline CDR1 MRHNA, CDR2 SNTAGT. Trimming cost V 8 bases and J 4 bases; bases outside gene matches: 9. CDR3 residues: CASARTSGGAPDTQYF. The DNA for the CDR3 is TGTGCCAGCGCCCGAACTAGCGGGGGGGCCCCAGATACGCAGTATTTT.

The chain couples TRBV10-3 to TRBJ2-7, with a possible D match to TRBD2 (5 bases). The CDR3 length is 12 residues. The germline V and J ends were trimmed by 6 bases and 6 bases, with 12 bases remaining between them. Germline V gives CDR1 ENHRY, CDR2 SYGVKD. The DNA of the CDR3 is TGTGCCATCAGCCGGGGATCGGGCGAGCAGTACTTC. This gives the protein CAISRGSGEQYF.

This clone was observed a single time. The chain recombines TRBV5-1 with TRBJ2-3, with D perhaps TRBD1 (6 bases). V dropped 2 bases and J dropped 2 bases, with 12 bases sitting between them. Germline assignment: CDR1 SGHRS and CDR2 YFSETQ. The CDR3 is 15 amino acids. The chain's CDR3 is CASSLTGQTTDTQYF. The CDR3 DNA reads TGCGCCAGCAGCTTAACCGGACAGACCACAGATACGCAGTATTTT.

J is TRBJ2-7 and V is TRBV5-4, with D possibly matching TRBD2 (5 bases). Deletions cut 0 bases from V and 3 bases from J, with 10 bases between. Germline CDR1 SGHNT, CDR2 YYREEE (reference sequence). The CDR3 spans 14 residues. CDR3 DNA: TGTGCCAGCAGCTTGGGGGGAGAAAACTACGAGCAGTACTTC. Its protein is CASSLGGENYEQYF.

The V call is TRBV7-2, the J call TRBJ1-5; unclear D gene. Germline CDR1 is SGHTA and CDR2 is FQGNSA. The CDR3 is made up of 15 amino acids. Trimming took 0 bases from V and 1 from J, leaving 7 bases between them. In nucleotides, the CDR3 is TGTGCCAGCAGCTTAGCTCCGAGGAGCAATCAGCCCCAGCATTTT. Translation: CASSLAPRSNQPQHF.

The V and J genes are TRBV27 and TRBJ2-7; TRBD2 agrees at 9 bases. CDR1 and CDR2 from the germline V gene are MNHEY and SMNVEV (reference sequence). The V and J ends lost 7 bases and 4 bases, in that order; junction bases with no gene match: 8. This CDR3 spans 14 amino acids. The CDR3 loop reads CASNLAGGRYEQYF. The CDR3 DNA is TGTGCCAGCAACTTGGCGGGAGGGAGGTACGAGCAGTACTTC.

This clone showed up just once. The chain carries TRBV5-4 and TRBJ2-7; 7 bases match TRBD2. Germline CDR1 SGHNT, CDR2 YYREEE (reference sequence). There are 15 residues in the CDR3. J lost 0 bases, V lost 4 bases, and 7 bases had no gene match. CDR3 in DNA: TGTGCCAGCAGCCCCCTCGGGGGGAGCTCCTACGAGCAGTACTTC. Translation gives CASSPLGGSSYEQYF.

This rearrangement joins TRBV6-5 to TRBJ1-3; D might be TRBD1 (6 bases). Trimming took off 6 bases at V and 0 bases at J, with 12 bases between the two ends. Germline assignment: CDR1 MNHEY and CDR2 SVGAGI. CDR3 length equals 15 residues. Written as DNA, the CDR3 is TGTGCCAGCAGCGACAGGCTACACTCTGGAAACACCATATATTTT. Translated: CASSDRLHSGNTIYF.

This clone has a handful of counts. The chain carries TRBV10-3 and TRBJ2-6; D ambiguous. The CDR3 is 13 residues long. The germline V and J ends were trimmed by 10 bases and 0 bases, with 7 bases remaining between them. From germline, CDR1 is ENHRY and CDR2 SYGVKD. CDR3 sequence reads: CATEDSGANVLTF. DNA of the CDR3: TGTGCCACCGAGGACTCTGGGGCCAACGTCCTGACTTTC.

This clone was seen a single time. The junction and the germline gene differ at one end; a read error may be behind it. This sample includes further DNA sequences coding for the same CDR3. The CDR3 spells CASSLLEGFSHEQYF. The CDR3 DNA reads TGTGCCAGCAGTTTATTAGAGGGCTTCTCCCACGAGCAGTACTTC. The chain links TRBV27 to TRBJ2-7; D may be TRBD2 (5 bases). This CDR3 region has 15 residues. Germline V gene sequence: CDR1 MNHEY, CDR2 SMNVEV (reference sequence).

As concerns this clone: Germline is not matched at one junction end, which may reflect a read error. J is TRBJ2-2 and V is TRBV2; D remains unclear. The CDR3 is 15 amino acids. Germline assignment: CDR1 SNHLY and CDR2 FYNNEI. CDR3 in DNA: TGTGCCAGCAGCGAAGAGAGAACTTTTACCGGGGAGCTGTTTTTT. Encoded protein: CASSEERTFTGELFF.

The chain carries TRBV10-3 and TRBJ2-1; 16 bases align to TRBD2. The CDR3 runs to 17 residues. CDR1 and CDR2 (germline): ENHRY, SYGVKD. Trimming removed 11 bases from V and 6 bases from J; junction bases left unmatched: 13. CDR3 region: CAAQAGLAGGRTNEQFF. CDR3 coding DNA: TGTGCCGCACAAGCGGGACTAGCGGGAGGGCGCACCAATGAGCAGTTCTTC.

About this clone itself: At the DNA level, this CDR3 is encoded by other sequences in the same sample as well. The chain has TRBV6-1 and TRBJ1-5; 8 bases agree with TRBD1. Germline V gene lookup returns CDR1 MNHNS and CDR2 SASEGT. The CDR3 spans 13 residues. Germline trimming cut 4 bases from V and 4 bases from J; bases unmatched to any gene: 0. The CDR3, as DNA: TGTGCCAGCAGTGGGACAGGGAATCAGCCCCAGCATTTT. Its translation is CASSGTGNQPQHF.

This sequence joins TRBV2 and TRBJ2-2; 8 bases are shared with TRBD2. J gave up 0 bases and V 6 bases, and 0 bases lay outside the gene matches. Germline V gene lookup returns CDR1 SNHLY and CDR2 FYNNEI. This CDR3 contains 14 residues. CDR3 sequence reads: CASRGLANTGELFF. CDR3 DNA sequence: TGTGCCAGCAGGGGACTAGCGAACACCGGGGAGCTGTTTTTT.

This clone was counted between two and nine times. The V and J genes are TRBV28 and TRBJ1-1; D is possibly TRBD1 (6 bases). CDR3 length equals 13 residues. Germline CDR1 is MDHEN and CDR2 is SYDVKM. Trimming left V 4 bases short and J 4 bases short, with 10 bases between. The CDR3 sequence is CASSSSQGTEAFF. The CDR3 bases are TGTGCCAGCAGTTCCTCACAGGGCACTGAAGCTTTCTTT.

Comment on this clone: This specimen includes other DNA sequences encoding the same CDR3. The chain combines TRBV15 with TRBJ1-2; 9 bases are a match to TRBD1. V lost 5 bases to trimming and J lost 5 bases; unmatched junction nucleotides: 9. Per germline, CDR1 LNHNV and CDR2 YYDKDF (reference sequence). CDR3 size: 15 residues. The CDR3 here is CATSLKKGQGYGYTF. In nucleotides, the CDR3 is TGTGCCACCAGCCTAAAAAAGGGACAGGGATATGGCTACACCTTC.

J is TRBJ2-5 and V is TRBV11-2; TRBD1 aligns across 7 bases. V lost 3 bases and J lost 0; bases outside the gene matches: 1. This CDR3 is built from 14 residues. Germline V gives CDR1 SGHAT, CDR2 FQNNGV. The CDR3 reads CASSLTGYQETQYF. CDR3 bases: TGTGCCAGCAGCTTGACAGGGTACCAAGAGACCCAGTACTTC.

The V and J genes are TRBV7-9 and TRBJ2-7, with 10 bases fitting TRBD1. The junction had 11 bases not matched to a gene; V was cut back by 1 base and J by 2 bases. Per germline, CDR1 SEHNR and CDR2 FQNEAQ (reference sequence). The CDR3 spans 18 residues. CDR3 amino acids: CASSLVSERDRGTYEQYF. CDR3 in DNA: TGTGCCAGCAGCTTAGTATCAGAGCGGGACAGGGGAACCTACGAGCAGTACTTC.

This chain uses TRBV7-9 with TRBJ1-5; maybe TRBD1 (6 bases). The V end was cut by 4 bases, the J end by 3 bases, with 16 bases between. The CDR3 contains 16 residues. Germline V gene data show CDR1 as SEHNR and CDR2 as FQNEAQ (reference sequence). For the CDR3, the DNA is TGTGCCAGCAGCTCAGCTACGACAGGCCTCAATCAGCCCCAGCATTTT. The encoded protein is CASSSATTGLNQPQHF. The full variable domain, completed using reference TRBV7-9 and TRBJ1-5, is DTGVSQNPRHKITKRGQNVTFRCDPISEHNRLYWYRQTLGQGPEFLTYFQNEAQLEKSRLLSDRFSAERPKGSFSTLEIQRTEQGDSAMYLCASSSATTGLNQPQHFGDGTRLSIL.

This chain joins TRBV28 and TRBJ2-5; D might be TRBD2 (5 bases). Per germline, CDR1 MDHEN and CDR2 SYDVKM. V shed 6 bases and J shed 1 base, with 21 bases lying between them. CDR3 length: 17 residues. CDR3 in DNA: TGTGCCAGCAGATCAACCGGGAAACGAACACCCCAAGAGACCCAGTACTTC. This codes for CASRSTGKRTPQETQYF.

This clone was detected once. The rearrangement joins TRBV9 to TRBJ1-1; D not resolved. Trimming removed 3 bases from V and 1 base from J, with 7 bases in between. This CDR3 has 13 amino acids. The germline CDR1 and CDR2 sequences are SGDLS and YYNGEE. In nucleotides, the CDR3 is TGTGCCAGCAGCGCAAACAGGAACACTGAAGCTTTCTTT. It is translated as CASSANRNTEAFF.

This clone was observed a few times. The chain combines TRBV7-2 with TRBJ2-3; 12 positions match TRBD2. The germline V gene has CDR1 SGHTA and CDR2 FQGNSA. This CDR3 region has 17 residues. J lost 5 bases, V lost 1 base, and 7 bases had no gene match. CDR3 coding DNA: TGTGCCAGCAGCTTAGGTCTGGCACTAGCGGGGGGAGATACGCAGTATTTT. Protein sequence: CASSLGLALAGGDTQYF.